This TCR beta chain was captured in a study of control samples from healthy donors and cancer patients. Only in-frame clones appear in the TCRdb table, and some are missing; sequencing was by immunoSEQ multiplex PCR. The table has hundreds of thousands of clones, more than 80% seen once; the top ten hold around 6.8%. The sequencing input was PBMCs. This TCR derives from a man between 35 and 55 years old with head and neck cancer.

CDR3 in amino acids: CASSSGRGYSPLHF. CDR3 DNA: TGTGCCAGCAGCTCCGGCAGGGGTTATTCACCCCTCCACTTT. This chain uses TRBV11-2 with TRBJ1-6; perhaps TRBD1 as D (6 bases). The CDR3 covers 14 residues. Germline V gene data show CDR1 as SGHAT and CDR2 as FQNNGV. Trimming removed 4 bases at V and 8 bases at J, with 12 bases between.